This T cell receptor (beta chain) was sequenced for a study of T cell changes during pregnancy in multiple sclerosis. Sequenced by immunoSEQ multiplex PCR; TCRdb stores in-frame clones only, minus some. The sample has about 30,000 clones; about 92% are singletons. The trim removed 3 bases at V and 6 bases at J, leaving 10 bases unmatched. Germline CDR1 and CDR2: MNHEY and SMNVEV (reference sequence). The CDR3 runs 15 residues. Sequenced here: CD4+ T cells from peripheral blood mononuclear cells, sampled after pregnancy. This sequence was found in a female donor with multiple sclerosis, enrolled in a pregnancy study. This chain connects TRBV27 to TRBJ2-7, with 8 bases lining up with TRBD1. As DNA, the CDR3 is TGTGCCAGCAGTTTCCTGGACAGGGATACGGGCGAGCAGTACTTC. This gives the protein CASSFLDRDTGEQYF.